The 21 T cell receptor beta chains in this list originate from one sample, sequenced in a study of blood T cell repertoires in COVID-19. Repertoires were generated with immunoSEQ multiplex PCR, while TCRdb's copy carries only in-frame clones and drops some. This sample has approximately 150,000 clones, with roughly 82% found just once. The sequencing input was peripheral blood. These receptors were taken from a human donor in a cohort sampled during active COVID-19.

This chain connects TRBV28 to TRBJ1-5; 12 bases fit TRBD1. CDR1 is MDHEN, CDR2 SYDVKM, per germline. The ends lost 7 bases at V and 7 bases at J; junction bases unmatched: 11. The length of the CDR3 is 16 residues. The CDR3 protein is CASISGTGGINQPQHF. CDR3 sequence (DNA): TGTGCCAGCATCTCCGGGACAGGGGGCATAAACCAGCCCCAGCATTTT.

The rearrangement links TRBV9 to TRBJ2-1, with D unresolved. Trimming left V 4 bases short and J 2 bases short, with 13 bases between. The germline V gene encodes CDR1 SGDLS and CDR2 YYNGEE. CDR3 length equals 15 residues. The CDR3 region is CASSMGLPPYNEQFF. CDR3 sequence (DNA): TGTGCCAGCAGCATGGGCCTCCCGCCCTACAATGAGCAGTTCTTC.

This clone was picked up one time. The chain recombines TRBV9 with TRBJ2-1; TRBD2 matches 11 bases. The V segment lost 0 bases and the J segment 5 bases; nucleotides outside the gene matches: 10. Germline CDR1 and CDR2: SGDLS and YYNGEE. The CDR3 is 18 residues long. The CDR3 region is CASSVGPGLAGQDNEQFF. CDR3 coding DNA: TGTGCCAGCAGCGTAGGTCCAGGACTAGCGGGTCAAGACAATGAGCAGTTCTTC. Complete variable domain (other parts from reference TRBV9 and TRBJ2-1): DSGVTQTPKHLITATGQRVTLRCSPRSGDLSVYWYQQSLDQGLQFLIQYYNGEERAKGNILERFSAQQFPDLHSELNLSSLELGDSALYFCASSVGPGLAGQDNEQFFGPGTRLTVL.

V is TRBV30 and J is TRBJ2-1; 8 nucleotides match TRBD2. Germline V CDR1 and CDR2: GTSNPN, SVGIG (reference sequence). The CDR3 is 13 residues long. The V gene end was trimmed by 3 bases and the J gene end by 3 bases; junction bases not matched to a gene: 1. The CDR3 bases are TGTGCCTGGAGGGCGGGAGGCTACAATGAGCAGTTCTTC. Its protein is CAWRAGGYNEQFF. Full variable domain (outside the CDR3, taken from reference TRBV30 and TRBJ2-1): SQTIHQWPATLVQPVGSPLSLECTVEGTSNPNLYWYRQAAGRGLQLLFYSVGIGQISSEVPQNLSASRPQDRQFILSSKKLLLSDSGFYLCAWRAGGYNEQFFGPGTRLTVL.

This clone was detected only a few times. This chain uses TRBV4-1 with TRBJ2-2, with D possibly being TRBD1 (5 bases). CDR1 MGHRA and CDR2 YSYEKL come from the germline V gene. The CDR3 totals 16 residues. Trimming took off 4 bases at V and 0 bases at J, with 12 bases between the two ends. For the CDR3, the DNA is TGCGCCAGCAGCCGTCCAGGGTACGCGAACACCGGGGAGCTGTTTTTT. As protein: CASSRPGYANTGELFF.

The genes are TRBV24-1 and TRBJ2-3; no clear D. This CDR3 is 15 amino acids long. The V and J ends lost 4 bases and 0 bases respectively, with 10 bases between them. Germline V lookup: CDR1 KGHDR, CDR2 SFDVKD. As DNA, the CDR3 is TGTGCCACCAGTGAAGCCGCGTCGAGCACAGATACGCAGTATTTT. Amino acids: CATSEAASSTDTQYF.

The chain couples TRBV14 to TRBJ1-2; 8 nucleotides match TRBD1. Germline-derived CDR1 and CDR2 are SGHDN and FVKESK. The CDR3 extends over 15 amino acids. After removal of 1 base from V and 4 bases from J, the junction contained 5 bases not matched to a gene. The CDR3 DNA follows: TGTGCCAGCAGCCAAGGGACAGGGAACTTCTATGGCTACACCTTC. Amino acids: CASSQGTGNFYGYTF.

The rearrangement links TRBV5-1 to TRBJ2-3, with 8 bases fitting TRBD1. The CDR3 is made up of 15 amino acids. The V gene end was trimmed by 0 bases and the J gene end by 4 bases; junction bases not matched to a gene: 4. Germline CDR1 reads SGHRS; CDR2 reads YFSETQ. In DNA, the CDR3 is TGCGCCAGCAGCTTGGAGGGCAGGGGGCCAGATACGCAGTATTTT. Translation gives CASSLEGRGPDTQYF.

This clone has more than one count but fewer than ten. The V and J genes are TRBV28 and TRBJ1-2; D gene uncertain. CDR1 and CDR2 (germline): MDHEN, SYDVKM. V was cut by 4 bases and J by 5 bases, with 8 bases left in between. The CDR3 spans 12 residues. CDR3 amino acids: CASSSVAYGYTF. The CDR3 nucleotides are TGTGCCAGCAGTTCTGTAGCTTATGGCTACACCTTC.

This chain links TRBV12-3 or TRBV12-4 with TRBJ2-3, with D unclear. The CDR3 has 12 amino acids. V shed 1 base and J shed 9 bases, with 8 bases lying between them. In DNA form, the CDR3 reads TGTGCCAGCAGTTTAGATAAGACAACGCAGTATTTT. Translation gives CASSLDKTTQYF.

This chain connects TRBV5-1 to TRBJ2-5; TRBD2 matches at 16 bases. V dropped 4 bases and J dropped 4; count of bases not matched to a gene: 10. Germline loops: CDR1 SGHRS, CDR2 YFSETQ. The CDR3 has 18 residues. DNA of the CDR3: TGCGCCAGCAGCCGAACTGGGACTAGCGGGAGGGCCGGAGAGACCCAGTACTTC. It is translated as CASSRTGTSGRAGETQYF. The full variable domain, with the rest looked up from reference TRBV5-1 and TRBJ2-5, is KAGVTQTPRYLIKTRGQQVTLSCSPISGHRSVSWYQQTPGQGLQFLFEYFSETQRNKGNFPGRFSGRQFSNSRSEMNVSTLELGDSALYLCASSRTGTSGRAGETQYFGPGTRLLVL.

This sequence joins TRBV3-1 (or the pseudogene TRBV3-2) and TRBJ2-7, with D tentatively TRBD1 (5 bases). The CDR3 consists of 14 residues. Trimming stripped 4 bases from V and 3 bases from J, with 13 bases between. Germline V lookup: CDR1 LGHDT, CDR2 YNNKEL (reference sequence). The CDR3 loop is CASSPSGKFYEQYF. The CDR3 DNA follows: TGTGCCAGCAGCCCATCAGGGAAATTCTACGAGCAGTACTTC.

This clone occurred many times. This rearrangement joins TRBV6-4 to TRBJ2-7; 7 bases agree with TRBD1. V lost 8 bases, J lost 3 bases, and 7 bases stayed unmatched. The CDR3 covers 13 residues. Per germline, CDR1 MRHNA and CDR2 SNTAGT. CDR3 nucleotides: TGTGCCAGCCATGGGACAGTCTACTACGAGCAGTACTTC. Encoded protein: CASHGTVYYEQYF.

The chain is built from TRBV19 and TRBJ1-4; D unclear. The CDR3 length is 14 residues. V was pared by 3 bases and J by 8 bases, with 13 bases between. The germline V gene has CDR1 LNHDA and CDR2 SQIVND (reference sequence). This CDR3 reads CASSMVGAGEKLFF. In nucleotides, the CDR3 is TGTGCCAGTAGTATGGTGGGCGCAGGAGAAAAACTGTTTTTT.

V is TRBV25-1 and J is TRBJ2-1; 9 positions agree with TRBD2. In germline, CDR1 is MGHDK, CDR2 SYGVNS. The junction had 9 bases not matched to a gene; V was cut back by 6 bases and J by 3 bases. The CDR3 has 16 amino acids. This CDR3 is CASSEGLAIGYNEQFF. The CDR3 region has the DNA TGTGCCAGCAGCGAGGGACTAGCTATCGGCTACAATGAGCAGTTCTTC.

The V gene is TRBV11-3, the J gene TRBJ2-6, with D perhaps TRBD1 (6 bases). The CDR3 runs to 17 residues. Germline CDR1 and CDR2: SGHNT and YENEEA. V shed 5 bases and J shed 0 bases, with 14 bases lying between them. DNA of the CDR3: TGTGCCAGCAGCCCAGACAGGTCACCCTCTGGGGCCAACGTCCTGACTTTC. The encoded protein is CASSPDRSPSGANVLTF.

The chain recombines TRBV30 with TRBJ1-1, with 9 positions matching TRBD1. V lost 2 bases to trimming and J lost 6 bases; unmatched junction nucleotides: 4. The CDR3 consists of 13 residues. CDR1 and CDR2 (germline): GTSNPN, SVGIG (reference sequence). The CDR3 coding sequence is TGTGCCTGGAGTTTACAGGGGGCTGCTGAAGCTTTCTTT. Its translation: CAWSLQGAAEAFF.

CDR3 amino acids: CASRPGQGTDTQYF. CDR3 nucleotides: TGTGCCAGCAGACCGGGACAGGGGACAGATACGCAGTATTTT. The chain links TRBV6-5 to TRBJ2-3, with TRBD1 identical over 10 bases. There are 14 residues in the CDR3. Trimming took 6 bases from V and 3 from J; bases not matched to a gene: 3. Germline assignment: CDR1 MNHEY and CDR2 SVGAGI.

The J gene is TRBJ2-7, the V gene TRBV9; 8 nucleotides align to TRBD1. The V gene's germline CDR1 is SGDLS and CDR2 YYNGEE. The CDR3 has 15 amino acids. V gave up 0 bases and J gave up 7 bases; unmatched junction bases: 9. DNA of the CDR3: TGTGCCAGCAGCGTAGATCAGGGGGCATGGTATGAGCAGTACTTC. Translation: CASSVDQGAWYEQYF.

This chain connects TRBV6-5 to TRBJ2-3; TRBD1 matches at 7 bases. The CDR3 has 14 residues. J was trimmed by 1 base and V by 8 bases; bases with no gene match: 6. Germline V gene sequence: CDR1 MNHEY, CDR2 SVGAGI. In nucleotides, the CDR3 is TGTGCCAGCCTACGCACAGGGGGCACAGATACGCAGTATTTT. Translating it yields CASLRTGGTDTQYF.

The V and J genes are TRBV6-5 and TRBJ2-7; 11 bases align to TRBD2. The V and J ends lost 6 bases and 3 bases, in that order; junction bases with no gene match: 7. The CDR3 runs 15 residues. The germline CDR1 and CDR2 sequences are MNHEY and SVGAGI. CDR3 amino acids: CASSSIAGGHYEQYF. The CDR3 region has the DNA TGTGCCAGCAGCTCAATAGCGGGGGGGCACTACGAGCAGTACTTC.